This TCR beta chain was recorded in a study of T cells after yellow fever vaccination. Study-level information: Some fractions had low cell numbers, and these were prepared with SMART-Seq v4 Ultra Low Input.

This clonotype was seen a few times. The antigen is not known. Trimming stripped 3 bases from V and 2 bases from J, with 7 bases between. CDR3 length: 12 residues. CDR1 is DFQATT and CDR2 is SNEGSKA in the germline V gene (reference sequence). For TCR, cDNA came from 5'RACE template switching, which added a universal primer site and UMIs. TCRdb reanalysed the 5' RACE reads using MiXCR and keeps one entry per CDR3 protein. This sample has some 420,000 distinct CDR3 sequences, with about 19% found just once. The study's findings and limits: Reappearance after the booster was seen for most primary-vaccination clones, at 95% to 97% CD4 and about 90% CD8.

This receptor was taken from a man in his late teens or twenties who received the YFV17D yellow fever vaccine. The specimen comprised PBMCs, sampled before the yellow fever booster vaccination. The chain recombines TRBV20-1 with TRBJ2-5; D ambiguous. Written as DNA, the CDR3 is TGCAGTGCTAGCCCCCAGCAAGAGACCCAGTACTTC. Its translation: CSASPQQETQYF.